One sample yielded the 31 T cell receptor beta chains listed below, sequenced in a study of blood T cell repertoires in COVID-19. TCRdb's table, derived via immunoSEQ multiplex PCR, lists solely in-frame clones and lacks some. Of approximately 280,000 clones detected, 85% to 90% appear once; the ten largest clones hold 1.7%. The specimen was PBMCs or T cells enriched from blood (not recorded which). These receptors all stem from a woman between 18 and 29 years old with acute COVID-19.

This chain links TRBV5-4 with TRBJ1-2; D remains ambiguous. The CDR3 sequence is 15 residues long. Germline V gene data show CDR1 as SGHNT and CDR2 as YYREEE (reference sequence). Trimming left V 0 bases short and J 4 bases short, with 13 bases between. This CDR3 reads CASSLDPSPGYGYTF. CDR3 bases: TGTGCCAGCAGCTTGGATCCTTCCCCAGGCTATGGCTACACCTTC.

The sample holds one count of this clone. The chain combines TRBV4-1 with TRBJ1-4; D is ambiguous. Germline-derived CDR1 and CDR2 are MGHRA and YSYEKL. The CDR3 has 15 amino acids. Between the trimmed V and J ends, which lost 2 bases and 4 bases, there was a span of 11 bases. The CDR3, as DNA: TGCGCCAGCAGCCAATCCGAGGGTATTAATGAAAAACTGTTTTTT. Its protein product is CASSQSEGINEKLFF.

The chain employs TRBV28 and TRBJ1-1; the D gene is possibly TRBD1 (6 bases). V dropped 6 bases and J dropped 5 bases, with 16 bases sitting between them. The CDR3 loop spans 14 amino acids. Germline CDR1 reads MDHEN; CDR2 reads SYDVKM. CDR3 nucleotides: TGTGCCAGCAGAACTACAGGGATGGGGACTGAAGCTTTCTTT. Translated, it gives CASRTTGMGTEAFF.

A word on this clone: Distinct nucleotide sequences in the sample also encode this CDR3. This chain connects TRBV4-1 to TRBJ2-7, with 11 bases identical to TRBD2. Trimming removed 1 base from V and 3 bases from J; junction bases left unmatched: 5. CDR1 MGHRA and CDR2 YSYEKL come from the germline V gene. The CDR3 is 16 amino acids. CDR3 residues: CASSQATSGSFYEQYF. Written as DNA, the CDR3 is TGCGCCAGCAGCCAAGCTACTAGCGGGAGCTTCTACGAGCAGTACTTC.

This rearrangement joins TRBV6-5 to TRBJ2-7; D uncertain. CDR3 length: 14 amino acids. Germline V lookup: CDR1 MNHEY, CDR2 SVGAGI. The germline V and J ends were trimmed by 5 bases and 4 bases, with 15 bases remaining between them. CDR3 in amino acids: CASSIQASGYEQYF. The CDR3 DNA reads as TGTGCCAGCAGTATCCAAGCATCCGGTTACGAGCAGTACTTC.

The chain couples TRBV3-1 (or the pseudogene TRBV3-2) to TRBJ1-5, with 7 bases that match TRBD1. Germline lookup yields CDR1 LGHDT and CDR2 YNNKEL (reference sequence). The CDR3 has 17 residues. The junction had 9 bases not matched to a gene; V was cut back by 4 bases and J by 0 bases. CDR3 residues: CASSLDPGGNSNQPQHF. The CDR3 DNA reads TGTGCCAGCAGCCTTGATCCAGGGGGAAATAGCAATCAGCCCCAGCATTTT.

This chain joins TRBV5-1 and TRBJ2-5; D perhaps matches TRBD2 (6 bases). The germline V and J ends were trimmed by 7 bases and 5 bases, with 18 bases remaining between them. There are 14 residues in the CDR3. The germline gives CDR1 SGHRS, CDR2 YFSETQ. The CDR3 reads CASRVGGSVETQYF. The CDR3 DNA follows: TGCGCCAGCCGCGTTGGGGGGTCGGTGGAGACCCAGTACTTC.

The CDR3 reads CASSLHPSTTEAFF. The CDR3 DNA reads TGTGCCAGCAGTTTACATCCAAGCACCACGGAAGCTTTCTTT. This chain joins TRBV28 and TRBJ1-1; no firm D call. The CDR3 is 14 amino acids. Germline V CDR1 and CDR2: MDHEN, SYDVKM. The V end was cut by 2 bases, the J end by 8 bases, with 15 bases between.

This clone came up once. This sequence joins TRBV28 and TRBJ2-6; D is perhaps TRBD2 (6 bases). This CDR3 has 16 residues. CDR1 and CDR2 (germline): MDHEN, SYDVKM. V lost 3 bases and J 9 bases, leaving 18 bases between the germline ends. CDR3 protein: CASSFYGLSGGNVLTF. The CDR3 nucleotides read TGTGCCAGCAGTTTTTACGGACTATCTGGTGGCAACGTCCTGACTTTC.

In its sample, this clone was seen once. The V and J genes are TRBV9 and TRBJ2-3, with TRBD2 matching 10 bases. There are 15 residues in the CDR3. V was pared by 5 bases and J by 6 bases, with 9 bases of the junction left unmatched. CDR1 is SGDLS and CDR2 is YYNGEE in the germline V gene. The CDR3 coding sequence is TGTGCCAGCAGTGAAGGACTAGCGGAGGAGGATACGCAGTATTTT. Its protein is CASSEGLAEEDTQYF.

The chain has TRBV10-3 and TRBJ1-5; D not certain. From germline, CDR1 is ENHRY and CDR2 SYGVKD. The CDR3 extends over 15 amino acids. Between the trimmed V and J ends, which lost 2 bases and 1 base, there was a span of 9 bases. CDR3 sequence: CAISEEGRSNQPQHF. CDR3 sequence (DNA): TGTGCCATCAGTGAGGAGGGTCGGAGCAATCAGCCCCAGCATTTT.

The gene calls are TRBV6-5 and TRBJ1-2; 9 bases match TRBD1. Germline-derived CDR1 and CDR2 are MNHEY and SVGAGI. The ends lost 7 bases at V and 4 bases at J; junction bases unmatched: 4. This CDR3 comprises 13 residues. In nucleotides, the CDR3 is TGTGCCAGCACGCAGGGACAGGGCTATGGCTACACCTTC. The encoded protein is CASTQGQGYGYTF.

The genes are TRBV5-5 and TRBJ1-6; D unresolved. The V end was cut by 0 bases, the J end by 5 bases, with 9 bases between. Germline V gives CDR1 SGHKS, CDR2 YYEKEE (reference sequence). The CDR3 covers 15 residues. CDR3 nucleotide sequence: TGTGCCAGCAGCTTGGATGTAGAGAATAATTCACCCCTCCACTTT. Translation gives CASSLDVENNSPLHF. The whole variable domain, remainder taken from reference TRBV5-5 and TRBJ1-6, is DAGVTQSPTHLIKTRGQQVTLRCSPISGHKSVSWYQQVLGQGPQFIFQYYEKEERGRGNFPDRFSARQFPNYSSELNVNALLLGDSALYLCASSLDVENNSPLHFGNGTRLTVT.

The chain joins TRBV30 to TRBJ1-1; 10 nucleotides agree with TRBD1. V shed 0 bases and J 9 bases; nucleotides not matched to a gene: 4. The CDR3 has 13 amino acids. Looked up from germline, CDR1 is GTSNPN and CDR2 is SVGIG (reference sequence). The CDR3 coding sequence is TGTGCCTGGAGTGTAGGGACAGGGGAGAAAGCTTTCTTT. It is translated as CAWSVGTGEKAFF.

The V call is TRBV5-1, the J call TRBJ1-1; a possible D gene is TRBD1 (6 bases). Trimming removed 3 bases from V and 2 bases from J, with 11 bases in between. This CDR3 contains 14 residues. The V gene's germline CDR1 is SGHRS and CDR2 YFSETQ. The CDR3 bases are TGCGCCAGCAGCTCGAGGACAGTAAACACTGAAGCTTTCTTT. It specifies CASSSRTVNTEAFF.

The V and J genes are TRBV29-1 and TRBJ1-1; possibly TRBD1 for D (6 bases). Germline assignment: CDR1 SQVTM and CDR2 ANQGSEA. The CDR3 is made up of 15 amino acids. Trimming left V 5 bases short and J 3 bases short, with 19 bases between. The CDR3 spells CSVQPQGRGYTEAFF. DNA of the CDR3: TGCAGCGTTCAACCGCAGGGGCGGGGGTACACTGAAGCTTTCTTT. Filled out from reference TRBV29-1 and TRBJ1-1, the complete variable domain reads SAVISQKPSRDICQRGTSLTIQCQVDSQVTMMFWYRQQPGQSLTLIATANQGSEATYESGFVIDKFPISRPNLTFSTLTVSNMSPEDSSIYLCSVQPQGRGYTEAFFGQGTRLTVV.

The V gene is TRBV25-1, the J gene TRBJ2-2; 7 bases map to TRBD1. This CDR3 has 16 residues. CDR1 is MGHDK and CDR2 is SYGVNS in the germline V gene. J was trimmed by 0 bases and V by 1 base; bases with no gene match: 2. As DNA, the CDR3 is TGTGCCAGCAGTGAATCAGGGACAGCGAACACCGGGGAGCTGTTTTTT. Amino acids: CASSESGTANTGELFF.

A single count supports this clone. The chain is built from TRBV30 and TRBJ2-7; tentatively, D is TRBD2 (6 bases). V dropped 3 bases and J dropped 5 bases, with 14 bases sitting between them. The CDR3 runs to 13 residues. Germline V gene data show CDR1 as GTSNPN and CDR2 as SVGIG (reference sequence). CDR3 amino acids: CAWSLRGSHEQYF. CDR3 DNA: TGTGCCTGGAGCCTACGGGGGAGCCACGAGCAGTACTTC.

V and J are TRBV18 and TRBJ2-7; 9 nucleotides line up with TRBD2. Germline V gives CDR1 KGHSH, CDR2 LQKENI. The CDR3 consists of 14 residues. Trimming removed 4 bases from V and 1 base from J; junction bases left unmatched: 2. The CDR3 DNA follows: TGTGCCAGCTCACATAGCGGGAGATCCTACGAGCAGTACTTC. Residues: CASSHSGRSYEQYF.

On this clone itself: This sample also contains other DNA sequences that code for the same CDR3. The CDR3 here is CASSLSGGTTEAFF. CDR3 nucleotide sequence: TGTGCCAGCAGTTTATCAGGGGGGACCACTGAAGCTTTCTTT. The genes are TRBV28 and TRBJ1-1; 7 nucleotides align to TRBD1. The CDR3 extends over 14 amino acids. CDR1 and CDR2 (germline): MDHEN, SYDVKM. V gave up 1 base and J gave up 4 bases; unmatched junction bases: 3.

There are many counts of this clone. V is TRBV14 and J is TRBJ2-3, with 9 bases fitting TRBD2. The CDR3 is made up of 14 amino acids. V was pared by 5 bases and J by 2 bases, with 2 bases of the junction left unmatched. CDR1 and CDR2 (germline): SGHDN, FVKESK. The CDR3 sequence: CASSWGLATDTQYF. CDR3 coding DNA: TGTGCCAGCAGCTGGGGACTAGCCACAGATACGCAGTATTTT.

This rearrangement joins TRBV7-8 to TRBJ2-5; unclear D gene. The CDR3 is 14 amino acids. Germline V CDR1 and CDR2: SGHVS, FQNEAQ. Trimming took off 2 bases at V and 1 base at J, with 8 bases between the two ends. The CDR3 DNA sequence: TGTGCCAGCAGCTTACTAGAGCTCCAAGAGACCCAGTACTTC. It is translated as CASSLLELQETQYF.

The chain is built from TRBV6-5 and TRBJ2-1; TRBD2 agrees at 10 bases. Germline V gene data show CDR1 as MNHEY and CDR2 as SVGAGI. The CDR3 spans 14 residues. J lost 7 bases, V lost 6 bases, and 6 bases had no gene match. CDR3 amino acids: CASSLAGAGNEQFF. DNA of the CDR3: TGTGCCAGCAGCCTAGCGGGGGCGGGTAATGAGCAGTTCTTC.

This chain links TRBV27 with TRBJ2-7, with a weak D call TRBD1 (5 bases). Looked up from germline, CDR1 is MNHEY and CDR2 is SMNVEV (reference sequence). The CDR3 has 15 amino acids. V was pared by 4 bases and J by 2 bases, with 15 bases between. The CDR3 protein is CASSSPTVPPYEQYF. The CDR3 DNA is TGTGCCAGCAGTTCCCCGACAGTACCTCCCTACGAGCAGTACTTC.

This clone was seen only a few times. The chain employs TRBV2 and TRBJ2-7; D perhaps matches TRBD1 (6 bases). Deletions cut 8 bases from V and 2 bases from J, with 13 bases between. Looked up from germline, CDR1 is SNHLY and CDR2 is FYNNEI. This CDR3 comprises 13 residues. The CDR3 nucleotides read TGTGCCAGCTCGTGGACAGATACCTACGAGCAGTACTTC. Encoded protein: CASSWTDTYEQYF.

The V and J genes are TRBV4-1 and TRBJ2-5; 13 bases map to TRBD2. With V trimmed by 0 bases and J by 6 bases, 4 bases remained unmatched. Germline V lookup: CDR1 MGHRA, CDR2 YSYEKL. The CDR3 length is 16 residues. In DNA form, the CDR3 reads TGCGCCAGCAGCCAAGAGACTAGCGGGAGGAGGAAGACCCAGTACTTC. Translating gives CASSQETSGRRKTQYF.

This rearrangement joins TRBV7-9 to TRBJ2-2; TRBD2 aligns across 13 bases. In germline, CDR1 is SEHNR, CDR2 FQNEAQ (reference sequence). Unmatched junction bases numbered 8, after V lost 5 bases and J lost 8 bases. This CDR3 contains 16 residues. CDR3 in amino acids: CASSKRTSGGGGELFF. The CDR3 DNA reads as TGTGCCAGCAGCAAGCGGACTAGCGGGGGCGGTGGGGAGCTGTTTTTT.

The chain uses TRBV28 and TRBJ2-3; 8 bases agree with TRBD2. Germline V CDR1 and CDR2: MDHEN, SYDVKM. V shed 8 bases and J 4 bases; nucleotides not matched to a gene: 2. The CDR3 consists of 12 residues. The CDR3 protein is CASSGGADTQYF. The CDR3 DNA is TGTGCCAGCTCCGGGGGGGCAGATACGCAGTATTTT.

The V and J genes are TRBV7-9 and TRBJ1-2; TRBD1 agrees at 7 bases. The CDR3 sequence is 16 residues long. V dropped 0 bases and J dropped 5; count of bases not matched to a gene: 9. Germline assignment: CDR1 SEHNR and CDR2 FQNEAQ (reference sequence). DNA of the CDR3: TGTGCCAGCAGCTTAGCGAGGGACAGCTACCGATATGGCTACACCTTC. Translating gives CASSLARDSYRYGYTF.

This sequence joins TRBV18 and TRBJ2-7; D is possibly TRBD1 (6 bases). CDR3 length: 15 residues. The ends were cut back, 3 bases at V and 3 bases at J, with 15 bases in the middle. CDR1 is KGHSH, CDR2 LQKENI, per germline. The CDR3 sequence: CASSPQGTPYYEQYF. For the CDR3, the DNA is TGTGCCAGCTCACCCCAGGGGACCCCCTACTACGAGCAGTACTTC.

This rearrangement joins TRBV4-1 to TRBJ1-6; TRBD1 agrees at 10 bases. In germline, CDR1 is MGHRA, CDR2 YSYEKL. The CDR3 consists of 19 residues. With 0 bases clipped from V and 0 bases from J, the junction kept 5 bases outside the gene matches. The CDR3 loop reads CASSQDGQGGFSYNSPLHF. CDR3 coding DNA: TGCGCCAGCAGCCAAGACGGACAGGGGGGGTTCTCCTATAATTCACCCCTCCACTTT.